The following is a T cell receptor (beta chain) sequence with its context. The authors' processing: Reference gene primer amplification in the assay estimated nucleated cell counts. This table comes from immunoSEQ multiplex PCR, and its TCRdb copy is limited to in-frame clones, with some not included. The DNA gave D and trimming, while V, J and clone size come from that table. The top ten clones hold 0.95% to 1.5% of a sample with hundreds of thousands of clones, 89% of them seen once. This specimen comes from a study of blood T cell repertoires in COVID-19. As for the study in general: Both acute and convalescent COVID-19 samples were obtained from the United States, Italy and Spain. Sample material is recorded as cDNA or gDNA derived from T cells, B-cell-depleted T cells, or PBMCs.

In germline, CDR1 is LNHDA, CDR2 SQIVND (reference sequence). The CDR3 is 16 residues long. The V end lost 3 bases, the J end lost 4 bases, and 16 bases lay between the germline ends. The receptor was isolated from a man in his forties with acute or convalescent COVID-19. This rearrangement joins TRBV19 to TRBJ1-3, with a possible D match to TRBD1 (5 bases). Material: peripheral blood. The CDR3 nucleotides read TGTGCCAGTAGTATTTCGTCAGGAGGGGCAGGAAACACCATATATTTT. This codes for CASSISSGGAGNTIYF.